This T cell receptor (beta chain) derives from a study of neurological immune-mediated disorders. Study observations and caveats: The most TCR clonal expansion was seen in HTLV-1-associated myelopathy, whereas the least was seen in multiple sclerosis, below the level in healthy controls.

The V end was cut by 3 bases, the J end by 0 bases, with 19 bases between. CDR3 length: 18 residues. This clonotype has a count of ten or more. Its antigen is not known. TCRdb reanalysed the 5' RACE reads using MiXCR and keeps one entry per CDR3 protein. The sample lists roughly 28,000 distinct CDR3 sequences, 3% to 3.5% occurring once. What was sequenced was PBMCs. This chain connects TRBV12-3 or TRBV12-4 to TRBJ2-3; D unclear. The sequence was collected from a woman aged 25 to 39 with multiple sclerosis. The CDR3 DNA reads as TGTGCCAGCAGTTTTCTCTCAGGCTTGAGTACTAGCACAGATACGCAGTATTTT. Its translation: CASSFLSGLSTSTDTQYF.